The rows below give T cell receptor beta chains drawn from one sample of a study of blood T cell repertoires in COVID-19. Sequencing used immunoSEQ multiplex PCR; TCRdb keeps in-frame clones, though not all of them. Found here are over 60,000 clones, about three quarters of them singletons; the top ten hold roughly half. The sample taken for sequencing was peripheral blood. These receptors were collected from an elderly woman with acute or convalescent COVID-19. Both conserved end residues are trimmed from each CDR3. The order of the fields is V gene, D gene, J gene, CDR3 protein. A D gene is named only where the DNA matches it firmly.

V gene: TRBV7-3; D gene: TRBD1; J gene: TRBJ1-1; CDR3 protein: ASSQGQGEKAF
V gene: TRBV5-4; D gene: -; J gene: TRBJ1-4; CDR3 protein: ASSLGGATNEKLF
V gene: TRBV6-1; D gene: -; J gene: TRBJ2-7; CDR3 protein: ASSRGYEQY
V gene: TRBV29-1; D gene: -; J gene: TRBJ2-1; CDR3 protein: SVQRNYNEQF
V gene: TRBV27; D gene: TRBD2; J gene: TRBJ2-3; CDR3 protein: ASSPQVGGILEQY
V gene: TRBV18; D gene: TRBD1; J gene: TRBJ1-4; CDR3 protein: ASSPQGGWSNEKLF
V gene: TRBV2; D gene: TRBD1; J gene: TRBJ1-2; CDR3 protein: ASSDRGLGYT
V gene: TRBV28; D gene: TRBD1; J gene: TRBJ1-3; CDR3 protein: ASSSGGAGNTIY
V gene: TRBV27; D gene: -; J gene: TRBJ2-1; CDR3 protein: ASSGSGLSYNEQF
V gene: TRBV28; D gene: -; J gene: TRBJ1-5; CDR3 protein: ASNRRQENQPQH